The clone carrying this TCR beta chain was seen more than once but under ten times. The entry originates in a study of CD8 T cells in ankylosing spondylitis. CDR3 length: 16 residues. V lost 1 base, J lost 8 bases, and 11 bases stayed unmatched. MiXCR was run by TCRdb on the 5' RACE reads, yielding one entry per CDR3 protein. The sample shows some 350,000 distinct CDR3 sequences, roughly 15% of them seen only once. This TCR came from a male donor with ankylosing spondylitis or in good health (not recorded which). The sequencing input was blood, either unsorted or a sorted T cell fraction (not recorded which). V and J are TRBV12-3 or TRBV12-4 and TRBJ2-1; 7 bases fit TRBD2. The CDR3 region has the DNA TGTGCCAGCAGTTTAGGCGCGGGAGTGAACCTCGATGAGCAGTTCTTC. Its translation: CASSLGAGVNLDEQFF.